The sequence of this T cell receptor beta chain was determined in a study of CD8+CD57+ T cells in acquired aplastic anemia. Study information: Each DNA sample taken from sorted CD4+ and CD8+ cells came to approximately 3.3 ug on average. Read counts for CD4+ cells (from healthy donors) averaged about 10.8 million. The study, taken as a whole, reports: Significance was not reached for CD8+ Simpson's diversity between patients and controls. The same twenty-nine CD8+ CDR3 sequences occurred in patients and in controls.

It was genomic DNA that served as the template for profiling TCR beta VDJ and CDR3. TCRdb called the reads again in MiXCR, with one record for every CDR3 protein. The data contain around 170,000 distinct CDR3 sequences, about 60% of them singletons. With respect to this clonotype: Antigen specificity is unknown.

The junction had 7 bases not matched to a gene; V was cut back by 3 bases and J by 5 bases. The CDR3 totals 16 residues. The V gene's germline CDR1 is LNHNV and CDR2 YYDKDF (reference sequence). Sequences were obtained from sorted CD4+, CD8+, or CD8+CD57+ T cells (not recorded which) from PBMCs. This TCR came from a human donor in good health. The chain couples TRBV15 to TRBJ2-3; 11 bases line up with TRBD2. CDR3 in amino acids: CATSSDPGLAGDTQYF. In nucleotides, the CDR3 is TGTGCCACCAGCAGCGATCCCGGACTAGCGGGAGATACGCAGTATTTT.